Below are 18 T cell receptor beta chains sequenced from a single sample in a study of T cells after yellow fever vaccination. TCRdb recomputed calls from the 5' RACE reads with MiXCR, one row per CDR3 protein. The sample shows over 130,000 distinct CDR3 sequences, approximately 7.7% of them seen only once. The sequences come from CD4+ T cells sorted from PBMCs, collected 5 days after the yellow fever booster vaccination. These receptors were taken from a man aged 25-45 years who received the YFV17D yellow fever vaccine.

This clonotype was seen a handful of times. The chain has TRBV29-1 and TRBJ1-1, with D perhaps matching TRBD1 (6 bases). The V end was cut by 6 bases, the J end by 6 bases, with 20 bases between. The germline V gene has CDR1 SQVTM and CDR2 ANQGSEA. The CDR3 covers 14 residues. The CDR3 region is CSVLTTVGGSEAFF. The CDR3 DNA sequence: TGCAGCGTCCTAACGACAGTGGGGGGCTCTGAAGCTTTCTTT. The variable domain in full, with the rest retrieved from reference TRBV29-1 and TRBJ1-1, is SAVISQKPSRDICQRGTSLTIQCQVDSQVTMMFWYRQQPGQSLTLIATANQGSEATYESGFVIDKFPISRPNLTFSTLTVSNMSPEDSSIYLCSVLTTVGGSEAFFGQGTRLTVV.

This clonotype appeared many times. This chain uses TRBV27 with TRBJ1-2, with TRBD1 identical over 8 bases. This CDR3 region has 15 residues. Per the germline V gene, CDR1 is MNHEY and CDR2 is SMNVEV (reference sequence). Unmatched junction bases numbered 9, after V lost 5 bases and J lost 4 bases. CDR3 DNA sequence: TGTGCCAGCAGTCCCCAGGGGGCAGGAGCCTATGGCTACACCTTC. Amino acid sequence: CASSPQGAGAYGYTF.

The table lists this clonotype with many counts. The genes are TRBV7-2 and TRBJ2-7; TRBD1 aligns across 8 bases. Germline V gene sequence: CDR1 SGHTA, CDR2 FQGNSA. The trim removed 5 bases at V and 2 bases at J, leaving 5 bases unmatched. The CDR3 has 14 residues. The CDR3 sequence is CASSQQGVAYEQYF. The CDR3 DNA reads TGTGCCAGCAGCCAACAGGGGGTTGCCTACGAGCAGTACTTC.

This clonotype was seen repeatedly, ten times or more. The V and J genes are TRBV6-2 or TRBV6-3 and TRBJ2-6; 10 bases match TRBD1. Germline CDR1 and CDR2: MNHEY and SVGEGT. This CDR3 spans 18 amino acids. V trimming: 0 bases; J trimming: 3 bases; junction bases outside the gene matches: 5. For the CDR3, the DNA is TGTGCCAGCAGTTACTCGGGACAGGGGCTGGTTGGGGCCAACGTCCTGACTTTC. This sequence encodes CASSYSGQGLVGANVLTF.

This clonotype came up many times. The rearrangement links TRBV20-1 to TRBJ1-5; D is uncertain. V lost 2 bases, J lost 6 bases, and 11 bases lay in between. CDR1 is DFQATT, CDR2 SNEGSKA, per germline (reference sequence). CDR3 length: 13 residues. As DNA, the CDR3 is TGCAGTGCTAGAAAATCTCAGGTTCAGCCCCAGCATTTT. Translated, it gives CSARKSQVQPQHF.

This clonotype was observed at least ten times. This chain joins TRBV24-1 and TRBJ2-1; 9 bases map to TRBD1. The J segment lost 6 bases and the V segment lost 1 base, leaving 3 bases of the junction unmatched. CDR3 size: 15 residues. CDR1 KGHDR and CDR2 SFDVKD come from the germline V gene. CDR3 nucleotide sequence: TGTGCCACCAGTGATTTCGGGACAGGGACCAATGAGCAGTTCTTC. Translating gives CATSDFGTGTNEQFF.

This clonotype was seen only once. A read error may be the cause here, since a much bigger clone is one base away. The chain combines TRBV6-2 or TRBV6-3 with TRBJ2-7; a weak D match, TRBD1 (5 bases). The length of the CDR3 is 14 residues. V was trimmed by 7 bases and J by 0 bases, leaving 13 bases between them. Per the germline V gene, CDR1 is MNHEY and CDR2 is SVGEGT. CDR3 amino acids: CASTDREISYEQYF. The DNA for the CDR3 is TGTGCCAGCACCGACAGAGAAATCTCCTACGAGCAGTACTTC.

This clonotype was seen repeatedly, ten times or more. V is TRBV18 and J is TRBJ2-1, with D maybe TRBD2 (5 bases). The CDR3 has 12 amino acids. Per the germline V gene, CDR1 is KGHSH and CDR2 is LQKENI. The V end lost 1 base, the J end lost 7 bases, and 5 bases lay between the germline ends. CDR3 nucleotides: TGTGCCAGCTCACCACGGGAGAATGAGCAGTTCTTC. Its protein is CASSPRENEQFF.

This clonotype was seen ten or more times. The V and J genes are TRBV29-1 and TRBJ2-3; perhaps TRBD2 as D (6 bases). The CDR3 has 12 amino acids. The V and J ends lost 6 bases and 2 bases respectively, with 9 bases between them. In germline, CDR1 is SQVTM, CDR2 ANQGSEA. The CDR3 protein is CSVGTVTDTQYF. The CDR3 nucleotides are TGCAGCGTGGGGACTGTCACAGATACGCAGTATTTT.

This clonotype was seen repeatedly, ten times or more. In nucleotides, the CDR3 is TGCAGTGCTAGGGGCACAGGGATCTACGAGCAGTACTTC. Its translation is CSARGTGIYEQYF. The chain uses TRBV20-1 and TRBJ2-7; a weak D match, TRBD1 (6 bases). The CDR3 loop spans 13 amino acids. CDR1 is DFQATT and CDR2 is SNEGSKA in the germline V gene (reference sequence). Trimming pared 3 bases from V and 3 bases from J, leaving 12 bases between.

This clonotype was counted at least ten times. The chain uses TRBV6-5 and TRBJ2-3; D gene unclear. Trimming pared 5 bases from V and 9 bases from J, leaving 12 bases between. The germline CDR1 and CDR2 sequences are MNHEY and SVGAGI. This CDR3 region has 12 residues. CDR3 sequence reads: CASSQTTRTQYF. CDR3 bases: TGTGCCAGCAGTCAGACGACCAGAACGCAGTATTTT.

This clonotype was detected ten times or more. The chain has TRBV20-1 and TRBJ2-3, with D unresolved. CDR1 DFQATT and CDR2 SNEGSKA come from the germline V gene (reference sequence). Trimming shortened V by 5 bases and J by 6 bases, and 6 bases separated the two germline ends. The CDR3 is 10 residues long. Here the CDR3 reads CSAPLDTQYF. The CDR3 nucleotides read TGCAGTGCTCCACTGGATACGCAGTATTTT.

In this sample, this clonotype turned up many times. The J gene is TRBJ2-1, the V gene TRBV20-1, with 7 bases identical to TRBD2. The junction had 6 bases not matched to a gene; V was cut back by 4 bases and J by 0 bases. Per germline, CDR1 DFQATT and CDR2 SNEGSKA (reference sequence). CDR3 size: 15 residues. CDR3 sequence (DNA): TGCAGTGCTATACACGGCGGGAGCTCCTACAATGAGCAGTTCTTC. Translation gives CSAIHGGSSYNEQFF.

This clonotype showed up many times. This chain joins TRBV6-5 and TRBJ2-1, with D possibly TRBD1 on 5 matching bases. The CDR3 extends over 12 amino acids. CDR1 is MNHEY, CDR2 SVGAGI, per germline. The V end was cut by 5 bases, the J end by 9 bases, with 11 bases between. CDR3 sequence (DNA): TGTGCCAGCAGTAACCCAGGGTTTGAGCAGTTCTTC. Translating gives CASSNPGFEQFF.

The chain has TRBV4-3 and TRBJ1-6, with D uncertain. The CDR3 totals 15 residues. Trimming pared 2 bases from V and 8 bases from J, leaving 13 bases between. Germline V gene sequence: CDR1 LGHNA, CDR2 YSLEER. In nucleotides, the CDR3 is TGCGCCAGCAGCCAAAGTTGGAGGGTCGATTCACCCCTCCACTTT. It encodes CASSQSWRVDSPLHF.

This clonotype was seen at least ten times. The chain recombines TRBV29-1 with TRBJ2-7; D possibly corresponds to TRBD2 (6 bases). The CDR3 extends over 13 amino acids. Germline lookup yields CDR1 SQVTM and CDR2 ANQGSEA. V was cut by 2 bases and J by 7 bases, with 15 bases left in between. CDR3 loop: CSVEKRVGGEQYF. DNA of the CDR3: TGCAGCGTTGAAAAGCGCGTGGGGGGAGAGCAGTACTTC.

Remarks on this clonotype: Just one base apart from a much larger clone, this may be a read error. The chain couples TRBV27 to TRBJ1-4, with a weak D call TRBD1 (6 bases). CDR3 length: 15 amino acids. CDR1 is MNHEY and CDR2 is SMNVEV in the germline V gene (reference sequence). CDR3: CTSSFGGATGEKLFF. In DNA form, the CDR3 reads TGTACCAGCAGTTTCGGGGGGGCCACGGGAGAAAAACTGTTTTTT. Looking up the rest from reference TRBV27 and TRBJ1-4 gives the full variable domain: EAQVTQNPRYLITVTGKKLTVTCSQNMNHEYMSWYRQDPGLGLRQIYYSMNVEVTDKGDVPEGYKVSRKEKRNFPLILESPSPNQTSLYFCTSSFGGATGEKLFFGSGTQLSVL.

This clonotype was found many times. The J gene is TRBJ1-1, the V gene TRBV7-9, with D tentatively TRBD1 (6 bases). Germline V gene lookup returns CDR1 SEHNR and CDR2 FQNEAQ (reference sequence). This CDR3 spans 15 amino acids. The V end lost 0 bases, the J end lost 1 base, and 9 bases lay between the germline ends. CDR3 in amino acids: CASSLARQENTEAFF. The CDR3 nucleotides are TGTGCCAGCAGCTTAGCCAGACAGGAGAACACTGAAGCTTTCTTT.